The clone carrying this T cell receptor beta chain was found many times. Together with thyroid ultrasound, orbital computed tomography, serum thyroxine and TRAb, clinical symptoms were used for diagnoses. The data belong to a study of T cells in Graves' hyperthyroidism and ophthalmopathy. Regions amplified from RNA transcripts were the TCR beta CDR3 regions. The TCR CDR3 first-round RT-PCR relied on the HTBI primer set. MiXCR, run by TCRdb on the multiplex PCR reads, gives a single entry per CDR3 protein. The data contain hundreds of thousands of distinct CDR3 sequences, around 14% of them singletons. Sequencing input: blood. This clonotype was sampled from a woman younger than 45 with Graves' hyperthyroidism.

CDR3 sequence: CAWSAQGRNYGYTF. The DNA for the CDR3 is TGTGCCTGGAGTGCGCAGGGCCGAAACTATGGCTACACCTTC. The chain has TRBV30 and TRBJ1-2; tentative D call: TRBD1 (5 bases). The CDR3 has 14 residues. The V end was cut by 1 base, the J end by 2 bases, with 11 bases between. Looked up from germline, CDR1 is GTSNPN and CDR2 is SVGIG (reference sequence).